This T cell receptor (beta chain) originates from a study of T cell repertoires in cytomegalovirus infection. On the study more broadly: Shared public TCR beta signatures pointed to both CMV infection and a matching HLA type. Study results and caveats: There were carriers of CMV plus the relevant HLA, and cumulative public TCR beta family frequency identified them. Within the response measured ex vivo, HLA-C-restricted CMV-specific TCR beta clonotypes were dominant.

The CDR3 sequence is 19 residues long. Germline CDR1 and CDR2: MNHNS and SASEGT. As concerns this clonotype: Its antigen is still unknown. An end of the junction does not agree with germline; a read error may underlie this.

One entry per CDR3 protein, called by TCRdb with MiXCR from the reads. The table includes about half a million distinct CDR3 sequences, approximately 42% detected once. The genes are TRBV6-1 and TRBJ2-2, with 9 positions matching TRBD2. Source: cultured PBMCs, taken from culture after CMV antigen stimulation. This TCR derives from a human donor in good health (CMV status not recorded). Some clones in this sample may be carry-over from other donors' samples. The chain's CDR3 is CASSEVASGVFTNTGELSF. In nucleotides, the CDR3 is TGTGCCAGCAGTGAGGTGGCTAGCGGGGTTTTTACGAACACCGGGGAGCTGTCTTTT.